This T cell receptor (beta chain) was sequenced for a study of T cell responses to AZD1222 COVID-19 vaccine. Findings of the study overall: Compared with day 0, the breadth and depth of the Spike-specific TCR repertoire rose significantly after two doses of AZD1222. Reportedly, nearly half of unique spike TCRs recognized epitopes outside B.1.351/B.1.1.7 mutations. Baseline serology detected seropositivity in only five to seven AZD1222 recipients.

Here immunoSEQ multiplex PCR was the method, and the copy in TCRdb shows in-frame clones only, minus some. Found here are roughly 79,000 clones, around four fifths of them singletons; the top ten hold 21%. This clone has a single count. Its antigen is undetermined. The sample consisted of peripheral blood, taken on day 0 of AZD1222 vaccination. The TCR was taken from an adult in good health.

The CDR3 bases are TGCGCCAGCAGACGAGGGCTAGCGGGACTCCTCGGCTCCTACAATGAGCAGTTCTTC. It translates to CASRRGLAGLLGSYNEQFF. The chain is built from TRBV5-1 and TRBJ2-1, with 9 bases aligning to TRBD2. Germline CDR1 reads SGHRS; CDR2 reads YFSETQ. This CDR3 has 19 amino acids. The V and J ends lost 5 bases and 0 bases, in that order; junction bases with no gene match: 15.